This T cell receptor (beta chain) was found in a study of blood T cell repertoires in COVID-19. Study context: COVID-19 samples, acute and convalescent, were from the United States, Italy and Spain. T cells, B-cell-depleted T cells, or PBMCs supplied cDNA or gDNA.

The germline V gene has CDR1 MNHEY and CDR2 SVGEGT. The CDR3 extends over 17 amino acids. Trimming at V came to 5 bases and at J to 2 bases, leaving 13 bases not matched to a gene. As originally analysed: Nucleated cell number was recorded as an estimate derived from reference gene primer amplification. TCRdb's copy holds only in-frame clones and misses some; the assay was immunoSEQ multiplex PCR. That table supplies the V and J calls and clone size; D and trimming were determined from the DNA. In the table there are 80,000 or so clones, roughly 78% of which are singletons. The clonotype was recovered from a man between 60 and 70 years old with acute or convalescent COVID-19. The sequenced sample was peripheral blood. The chain carries TRBV6-2 or TRBV6-3 and TRBJ1-1; 8 positions agree with TRBD1. The CDR3 protein is CASSDSFGTGTNTEAFF. In DNA, the CDR3 is TGTGCCAGCAGTGACAGTTTCGGGACAGGAACCAACACTGAAGCTTTCTTT.